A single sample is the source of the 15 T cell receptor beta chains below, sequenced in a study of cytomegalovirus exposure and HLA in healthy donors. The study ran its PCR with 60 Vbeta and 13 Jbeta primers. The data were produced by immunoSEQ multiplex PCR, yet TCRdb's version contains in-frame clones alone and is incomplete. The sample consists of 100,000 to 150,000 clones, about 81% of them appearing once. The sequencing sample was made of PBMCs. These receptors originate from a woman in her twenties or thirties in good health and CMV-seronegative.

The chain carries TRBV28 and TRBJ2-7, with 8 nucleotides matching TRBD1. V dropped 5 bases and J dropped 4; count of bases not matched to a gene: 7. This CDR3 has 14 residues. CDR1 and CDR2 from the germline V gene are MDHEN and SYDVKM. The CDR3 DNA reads TGTGCCAGCAGTACCCCGACAGGGGTATACGAGCAGTACTTC. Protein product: CASSTPTGVYEQYF.

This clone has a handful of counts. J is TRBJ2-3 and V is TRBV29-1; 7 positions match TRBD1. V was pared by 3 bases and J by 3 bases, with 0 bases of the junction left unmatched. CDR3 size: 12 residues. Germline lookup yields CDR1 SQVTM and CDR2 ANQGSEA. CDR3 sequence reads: CSVEGQTDTQYF. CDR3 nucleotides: TGCAGCGTTGAGGGACAGACAGATACGCAGTATTTT.

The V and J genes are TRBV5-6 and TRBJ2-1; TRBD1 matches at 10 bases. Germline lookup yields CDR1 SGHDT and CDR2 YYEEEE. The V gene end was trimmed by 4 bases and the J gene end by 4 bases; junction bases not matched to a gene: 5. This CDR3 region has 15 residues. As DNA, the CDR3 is TGTGCCAGCAGCCCGGGACAGGGGCCATACAATGAGCAGTTCTTC. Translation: CASSPGQGPYNEQFF.

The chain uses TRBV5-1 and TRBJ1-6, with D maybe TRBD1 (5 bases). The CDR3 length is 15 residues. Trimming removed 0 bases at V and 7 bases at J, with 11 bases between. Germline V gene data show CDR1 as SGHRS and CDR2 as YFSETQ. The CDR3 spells CASSLGGQGNSPLHF. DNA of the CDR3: TGCGCCAGCAGCTTGGGGGGTCAGGGAAATTCACCCCTCCACTTT.

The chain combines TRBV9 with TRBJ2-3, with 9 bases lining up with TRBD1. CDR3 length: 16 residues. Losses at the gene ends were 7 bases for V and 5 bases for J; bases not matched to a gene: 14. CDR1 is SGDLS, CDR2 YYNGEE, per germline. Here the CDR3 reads CASSPPTGGVEDTQYF. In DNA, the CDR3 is TGTGCCAGCTCGCCTCCAACAGGGGGCGTGGAAGATACGCAGTATTTT.

The CDR3 reads CASSFRNTGDYGYTF. CDR3 nucleotides: TGTGCCAGCAGCTTCCGGAACACGGGGGACTATGGCTACACCTTC. The chain is built from TRBV7-2 and TRBJ1-2, with D possibly matching TRBD1 (5 bases). The CDR3 has 15 residues. Deletions cut 3 bases from V and 3 bases from J, with 14 bases between. CDR1 is SGHTA and CDR2 is FQGNSA in the germline V gene. Full variable domain (rest looked up from reference TRBV7-2 and TRBJ1-2): GAGVSQSPSNKVTEKGKDVELRCDPISGHTALYWYRQSLGQGLEFLIYFQGNSAPDKSGLPSDRFSAERTGGSVSTLTIQRTQQEDSAVYLCASSFRNTGDYGYTFGSGTRLTVV.

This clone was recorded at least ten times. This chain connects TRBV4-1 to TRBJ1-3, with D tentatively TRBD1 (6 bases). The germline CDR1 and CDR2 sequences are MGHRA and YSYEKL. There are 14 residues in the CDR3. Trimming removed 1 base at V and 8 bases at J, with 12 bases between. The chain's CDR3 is CASSQGGGSDTIYF. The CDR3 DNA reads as TGCGCCAGCAGCCAAGGCGGGGGCTCGGACACCATATATTTT.

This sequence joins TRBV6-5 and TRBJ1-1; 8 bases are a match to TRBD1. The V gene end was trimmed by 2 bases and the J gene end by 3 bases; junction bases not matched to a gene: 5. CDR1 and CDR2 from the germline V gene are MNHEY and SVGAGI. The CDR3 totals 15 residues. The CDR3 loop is CASSYTTGDDTEAFF. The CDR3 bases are TGTGCCAGCAGTTACACGACAGGGGATGACACTGAAGCTTTCTTT.

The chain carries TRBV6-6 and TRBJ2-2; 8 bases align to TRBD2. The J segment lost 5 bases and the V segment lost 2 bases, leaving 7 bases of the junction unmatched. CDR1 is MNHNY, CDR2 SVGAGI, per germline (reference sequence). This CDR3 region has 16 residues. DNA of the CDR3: TGTGCCAGCAGTTACACAGCGGGAGCGGGGACCGGGGAGCTGTTTTTT. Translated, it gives CASSYTAGAGTGELFF.

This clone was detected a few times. The chain's CDR3 is CASSSAGTAKNIQYF. The CDR3 DNA is TGTGCCAGCAGCTCAGCCGGTACGGCCAAAAACATTCAGTACTTC. The chain uses TRBV7-9 and TRBJ2-4; D not resolved. Germline-derived CDR1 and CDR2 are SEHNR and FQNEAQ (reference sequence). V was pared by 4 bases and J by 1 base, with 11 bases between. The CDR3 has 15 residues.

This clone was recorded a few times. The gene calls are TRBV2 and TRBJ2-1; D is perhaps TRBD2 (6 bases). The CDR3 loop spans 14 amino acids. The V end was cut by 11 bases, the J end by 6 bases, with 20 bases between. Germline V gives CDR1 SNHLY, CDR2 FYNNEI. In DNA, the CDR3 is TGTGCCCCGAATGGGCGGGACTTTAGCAATGAGCAGTTCTTC. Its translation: CAPNGRDFSNEQFF.

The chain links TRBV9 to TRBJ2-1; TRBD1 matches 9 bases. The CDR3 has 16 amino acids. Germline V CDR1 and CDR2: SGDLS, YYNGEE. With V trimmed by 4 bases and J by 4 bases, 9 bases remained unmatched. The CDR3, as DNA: TGTGCCAGCAGCACTCTCGACAGGGGGGGATACAATGAGCAGTTCTTC. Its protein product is CASSTLDRGGYNEQFF.

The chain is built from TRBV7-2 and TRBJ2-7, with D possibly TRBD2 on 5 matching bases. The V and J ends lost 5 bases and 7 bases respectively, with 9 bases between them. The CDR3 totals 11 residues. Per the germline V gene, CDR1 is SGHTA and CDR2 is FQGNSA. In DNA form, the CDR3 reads TGTGCCAGCAGCATGGGGAGTGAGCAGTACTTC. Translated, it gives CASSMGSEQYF.

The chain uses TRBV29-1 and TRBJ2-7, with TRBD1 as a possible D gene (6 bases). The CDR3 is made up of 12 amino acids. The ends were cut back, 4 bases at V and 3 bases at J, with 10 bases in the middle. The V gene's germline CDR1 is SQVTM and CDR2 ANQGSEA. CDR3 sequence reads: CSVGQQGYEQYF. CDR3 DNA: TGCAGCGTTGGTCAACAGGGCTACGAGCAGTACTTC.

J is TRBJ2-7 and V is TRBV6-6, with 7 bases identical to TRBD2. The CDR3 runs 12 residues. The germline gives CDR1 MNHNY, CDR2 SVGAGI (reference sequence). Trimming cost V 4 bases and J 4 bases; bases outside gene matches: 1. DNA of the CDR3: TGTGCCAGCAGTTCGGGAGGTTACGAGCAGTACTTC. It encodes CASSSGGYEQYF.